This entry features one T cell receptor (beta chain) sequence. What it recognizes is unknown. The CDR3 spans 15 residues. Unmatched junction bases numbered 6, after V lost 5 bases and J lost 3 bases. Germline lookup yields CDR1 SGHTA and CDR2 FQGNSA. These data are taken from a study of cytomegalovirus exposure and HLA in healthy donors. Study-wide context: Earlier sequencing of approximately 180 million T cells yielded 95 million to 120 million unique TCR beta sequences. General observations from the study: Productive status was seen about 87% or about 30% of the time for most TCR beta V segments in an earlier analysis.

Both 60 Vbeta primers and 13 Jbeta primers went into the PCR. Sequenced by immunoSEQ multiplex PCR; TCRdb stores in-frame clones only, minus some. The profile shows 110,000 to 150,000 clones, 60% to 85% of them singletons. This chain links TRBV7-2 with TRBJ2-2; the match to TRBD1 covers 7 bases. This TCR derives from a male donor in good health and CMV-seronegative. Specimen: PBMCs. CDR3 coding DNA: TGTGCCAGCAGCACCCGACAGGGCTACACCGGGGAGCTGTTTTTT. This codes for CASSTRQGYTGELFF.